Listed below are T cell receptor beta chains from one sample, sequenced in a study of T cell responses to AZD1222 COVID-19 vaccine. Data came from immunoSEQ multiplex PCR; TCRdb stores just in-frame clones and leaves some out. The sample consists of about 170,000 clones, roughly 90% of them appearing once. The starting material was peripheral blood, obtained on day 0 of AZD1222 vaccination. Source of these receptors: an adult in good health. The CDR3 runs from the conserved cysteine through the conserved F or W. D genes are given only for firm matches. Part of the rows lack a size; the others show once, few, many or a class for expanded clones.

v_gene	j_gene	abundance	d_gene	CDR3aa	CDR3nt
TRBV4-2	TRBJ1-4	.	.	CASSQDLRNNEKLFF	TGTGCCAGCAGCCAAGACTTGCGCAATAATGAAAAACTGTTTTTT
TRBV20-1	TRBJ2-4	once	TRBD2	CSASREAGGDIQYF	TGCAGTGCTAGTAGGGAAGCGGGAGGAGACATTCAGTACTTC
TRBV5-1	TRBJ2-5	.	.	CASSLVRVVIKETQYF	TGCGCCAGCAGCTTGGTCAGGGTGGTTATTAAAGAGACCCAGTACTTC
TRBV9	TRBJ2-7	.	.	CASSPRGTDYEQYF	TGTGCCAGCAGCCCTAGAGGGACCGACTACGAGCAGTACTTC
TRBV21-1	TRBJ2-7	.	.	CALLRGGRWVEQYF	TGTGCCCTCCTAAGGGGGGGGCGATGGGTCGAGCAGTACTTC
TRBV5-1	TRBJ2-3	once	.	CASSLRVGDTQYF	TGCGCCAGCAGCTTGAGGGTAGGAGATACGCAGTATTTT
TRBV12-3/TRBV12-4	TRBJ2-2	.	.	CASSPTHGELFF	TGTGCCAGCAGCCCGACCCACGGGGAGCTGTTTTTT
TRBV27	TRBJ1-1	.	.	CASRTHMNTEAFF	TGTGCCAGCAGAACTCACATGAACACTGAAGCTTTCTTT
TRBV7-3	TRBJ2-1	.	.	CASSLRGGIEIHEQFF	TGTGCCAGCAGCTTAAGAGGAGGGATCGAGATCCATGAGCAGTTCTTC
TRBV4-3	TRBJ2-1	once	TRBD2	CASSQFLAGGALYNEQFF	TGCGCCAGCAGCCAATTTTTAGCGGGGGGCGCGCTCTACAATGAGCAGTTCTTC
TRBV5-1	TRBJ2-5	.	.	CASSLSGSKETQYF	TGCGCCAGCAGCTTGTCCGGGTCGAAAGAGACCCAGTACTTC
TRBV18	TRBJ1-1	.	.	CASSPLGYGTEAFF	TGTGCCAGCTCACCACTCGGGTACGGCACTGAAGCTTTCTTT
TRBV6-5	TRBJ1-6	.	.	CASSYETYNSPLHF	TGTGCCAGCAGTTACGAGACTTATAATTCACCCCTCCACTTT
TRBV18	TRBJ2-2	.	TRBD2	CASSPELARTGELFF	TGTGCCAGCTCACCGGAACTAGCGAGGACCGGGGAGCTGTTTTTT
TRBV6-5	TRBJ2-5	.	TRBD2	CASSPGTSGPTQYF	TGTGCCAGCAGTCCCGGGACTAGCGGTCCGACCCAGTACTTC